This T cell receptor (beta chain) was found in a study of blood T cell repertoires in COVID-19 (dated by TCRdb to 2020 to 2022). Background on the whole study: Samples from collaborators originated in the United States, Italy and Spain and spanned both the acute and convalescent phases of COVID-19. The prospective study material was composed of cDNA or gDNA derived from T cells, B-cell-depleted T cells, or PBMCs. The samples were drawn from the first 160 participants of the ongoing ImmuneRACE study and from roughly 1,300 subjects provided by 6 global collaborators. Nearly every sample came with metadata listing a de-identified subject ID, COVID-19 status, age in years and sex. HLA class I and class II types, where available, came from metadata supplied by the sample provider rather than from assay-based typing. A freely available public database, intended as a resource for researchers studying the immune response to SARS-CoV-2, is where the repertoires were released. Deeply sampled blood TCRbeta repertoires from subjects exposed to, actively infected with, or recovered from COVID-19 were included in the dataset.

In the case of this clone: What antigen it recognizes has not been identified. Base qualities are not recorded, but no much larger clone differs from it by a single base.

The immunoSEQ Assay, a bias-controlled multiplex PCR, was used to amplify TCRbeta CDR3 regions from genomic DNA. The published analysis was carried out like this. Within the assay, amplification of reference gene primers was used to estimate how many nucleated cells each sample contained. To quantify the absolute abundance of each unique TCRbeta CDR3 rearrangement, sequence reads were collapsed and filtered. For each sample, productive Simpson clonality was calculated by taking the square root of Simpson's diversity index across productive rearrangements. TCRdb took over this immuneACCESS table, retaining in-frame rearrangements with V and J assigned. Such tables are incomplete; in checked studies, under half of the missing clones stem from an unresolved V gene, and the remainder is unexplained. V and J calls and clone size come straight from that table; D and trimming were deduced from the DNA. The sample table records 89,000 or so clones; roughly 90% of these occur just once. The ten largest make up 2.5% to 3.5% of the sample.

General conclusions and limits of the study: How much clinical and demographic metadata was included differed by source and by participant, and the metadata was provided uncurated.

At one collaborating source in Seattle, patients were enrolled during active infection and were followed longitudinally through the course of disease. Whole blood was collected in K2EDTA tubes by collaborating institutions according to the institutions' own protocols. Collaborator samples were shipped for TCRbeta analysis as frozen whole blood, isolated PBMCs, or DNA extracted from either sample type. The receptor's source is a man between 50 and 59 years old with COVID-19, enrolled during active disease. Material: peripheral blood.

The nucleotides are TGTGCCTGGAGTCTCGGGACAGTTGAAGCTTTCTTT. It codes for CAWSLGTVEAFF. This receptor chain uses TRBV30 and TRBJ1-1, with 7 middle bases fitting TRBD1. From a lookup of the germline V gene (reference sequence), CDR1 and CDR2 are GTSNPN and SVGIG. The CDR3 has 12 amino acids, counting the end cysteine and phenylalanine. Here the CDR3 DNA is all that survives: 36 bases in frame from base 1. Compared with germline, V lacks 2 bases and J lacks 7 bases; bases without a gene match: 4.